This T cell receptor (beta chain) was recovered during a study of early stage breast cancer tumors. Study summary: About 80% of the 16 invasive tumors were ER+, PR+ and HER2-. Among around twelve ER+/PR+/HER2- tumors, eight were ductal, four lobular. Findings of the study overall: Most shared enriched TCRB sequences were commonly generated ones. Tumor and normal breast were distinguished via blood comparison in 14 of 16 patients.

Germline CDR1 is SGHTS and CDR2 is YDEGEE. The CDR3 contains 13 residues. Trimming left V 4 bases short and J 0 bases short, with 6 bases between. Worth noting for this clone: Antigen: not known.

Measured with immunoSEQ multiplex PCR; TCRdb has only the in-frame clones, and not every one. The data contain about 31,000 clones, around 67% of them seen just once; the ten biggest clones take up 4.7%. The sequenced sample consisted of blood. The TCR sequence derives from a person in their 40s with breast cancer. V and J are TRBV5-8 and TRBJ2-3; no clear D gene. The chain's CDR3 is CASSQLSTDTQYF. CDR3 bases: TGTGCCAGCAGCCAACTGAGCACAGATACGCAGTATTTT.